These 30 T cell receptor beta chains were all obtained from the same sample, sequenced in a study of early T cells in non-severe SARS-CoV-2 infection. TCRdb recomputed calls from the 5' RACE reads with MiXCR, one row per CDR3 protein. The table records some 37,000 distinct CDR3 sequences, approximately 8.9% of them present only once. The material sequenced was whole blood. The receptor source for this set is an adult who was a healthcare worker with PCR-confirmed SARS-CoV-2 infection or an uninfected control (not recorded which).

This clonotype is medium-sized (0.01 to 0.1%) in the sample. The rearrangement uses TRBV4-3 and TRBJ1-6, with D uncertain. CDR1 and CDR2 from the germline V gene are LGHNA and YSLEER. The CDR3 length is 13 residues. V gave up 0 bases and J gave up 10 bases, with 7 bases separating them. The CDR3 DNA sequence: TGCGCCAGCAGCCAAGATAAGGTATCACCCCTCCACTTT. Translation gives CASSQDKVSPLHF.

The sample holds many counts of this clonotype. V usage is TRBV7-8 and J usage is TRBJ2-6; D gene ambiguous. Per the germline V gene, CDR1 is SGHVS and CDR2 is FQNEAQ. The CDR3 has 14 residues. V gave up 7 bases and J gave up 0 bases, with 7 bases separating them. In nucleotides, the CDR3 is TGTGCCAGCAACATATACTCTGGGGCCAACGTCCTGACTTTC. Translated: CASNIYSGANVLTF.

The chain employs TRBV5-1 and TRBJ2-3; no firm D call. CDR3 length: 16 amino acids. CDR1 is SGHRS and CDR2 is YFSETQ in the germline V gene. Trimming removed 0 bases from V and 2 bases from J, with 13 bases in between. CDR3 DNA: TGCGCCAGCAGCTTGGCAGCACGCCACCCCACAGATACGCAGTATTTT. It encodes CASSLAARHPTDTQYF.

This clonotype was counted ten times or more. The CDR3 region is CASRRDIPNYGYTF. The CDR3 nucleotides read TGTGCCAGCAGAAGGGACATACCAAACTATGGCTACACCTTC. The chain has TRBV28 and TRBJ1-2; D is perhaps TRBD1 (6 bases). Per germline, CDR1 MDHEN and CDR2 SYDVKM. The V end lost 6 bases, the J end lost 2 bases, and 13 bases lay between the germline ends. This CDR3 has 14 residues.

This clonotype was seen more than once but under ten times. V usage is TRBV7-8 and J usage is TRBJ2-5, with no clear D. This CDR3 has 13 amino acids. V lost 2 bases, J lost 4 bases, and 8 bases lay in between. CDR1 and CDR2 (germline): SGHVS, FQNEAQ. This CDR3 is CASSLLAVETQYF. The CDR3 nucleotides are TGTGCCAGCAGCTTACTGGCCGTAGAGACCCAGTACTTC.

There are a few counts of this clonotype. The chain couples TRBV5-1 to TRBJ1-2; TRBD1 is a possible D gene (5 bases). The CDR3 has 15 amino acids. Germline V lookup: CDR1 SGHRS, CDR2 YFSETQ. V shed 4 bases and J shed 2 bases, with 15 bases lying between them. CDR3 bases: TGCGCCAGCAGCCTGGGGACTGCGACAAACTATGGCTACACCTTC. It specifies CASSLGTATNYGYTF. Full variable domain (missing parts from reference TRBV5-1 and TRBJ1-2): KAGVTQTPRYLIKTRGQQVTLSCSPISGHRSVSWYQQTPGQGLQFLFEYFSETQRNKGNFPGRFSGRQFSNSRSEMNVSTLELGDSALYLCASSLGTATNYGYTFGSGTRLTVV.

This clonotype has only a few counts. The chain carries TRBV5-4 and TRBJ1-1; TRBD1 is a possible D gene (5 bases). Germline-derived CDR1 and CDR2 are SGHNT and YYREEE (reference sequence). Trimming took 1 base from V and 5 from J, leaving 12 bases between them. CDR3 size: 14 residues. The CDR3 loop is CASSLRGGGTEAFF. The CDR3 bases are TGTGCCAGCAGCTTGCGGGGCGGAGGGACTGAAGCTTTCTTT.

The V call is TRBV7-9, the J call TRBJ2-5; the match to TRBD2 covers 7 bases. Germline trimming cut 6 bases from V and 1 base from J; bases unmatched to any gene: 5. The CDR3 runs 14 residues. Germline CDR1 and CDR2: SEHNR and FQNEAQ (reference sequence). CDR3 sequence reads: CASRPGLPQETQYF. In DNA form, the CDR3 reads TGTGCCAGCAGACCGGGACTACCCCAAGAGACCCAGTACTTC.

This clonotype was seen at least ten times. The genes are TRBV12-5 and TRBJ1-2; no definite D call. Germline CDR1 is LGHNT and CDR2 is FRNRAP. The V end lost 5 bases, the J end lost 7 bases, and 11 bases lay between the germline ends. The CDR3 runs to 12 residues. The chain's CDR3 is CASGPDLSGYTF. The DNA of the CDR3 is TGTGCTAGTGGTCCCGACCTGAGTGGCTACACCTTC.

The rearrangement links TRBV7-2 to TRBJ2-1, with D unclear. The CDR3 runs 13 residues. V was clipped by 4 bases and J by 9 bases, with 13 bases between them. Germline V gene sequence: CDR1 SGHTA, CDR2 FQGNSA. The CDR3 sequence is CASSYVLQSEQFF. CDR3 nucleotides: TGTGCCAGCAGCTACGTCCTACAGAGTGAGCAGTTCTTC.

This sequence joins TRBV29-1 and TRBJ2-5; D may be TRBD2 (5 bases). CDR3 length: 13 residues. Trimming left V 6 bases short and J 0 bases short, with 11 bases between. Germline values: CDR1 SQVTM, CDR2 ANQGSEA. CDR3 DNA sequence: TGCAGCGTGGGGAGCCGGTACCAAGAGACCCAGTACTTC. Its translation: CSVGSRYQETQYF.

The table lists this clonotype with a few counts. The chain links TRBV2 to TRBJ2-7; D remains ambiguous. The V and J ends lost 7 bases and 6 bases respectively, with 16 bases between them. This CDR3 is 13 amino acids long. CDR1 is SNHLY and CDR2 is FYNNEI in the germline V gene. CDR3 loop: CASKVAVVGEQYF. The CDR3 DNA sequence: TGTGCCAGCAAAGTCGCAGTTGTGGGCGAGCAGTACTTC.

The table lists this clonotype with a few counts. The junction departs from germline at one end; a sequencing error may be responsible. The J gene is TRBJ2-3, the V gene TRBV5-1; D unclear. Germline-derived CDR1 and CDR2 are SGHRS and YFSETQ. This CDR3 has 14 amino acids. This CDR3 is CASRLDGGTDTQYF. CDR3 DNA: TGCGCCAGCAGATTGGACGGTGGCACAGATACGCAGTATTTT.

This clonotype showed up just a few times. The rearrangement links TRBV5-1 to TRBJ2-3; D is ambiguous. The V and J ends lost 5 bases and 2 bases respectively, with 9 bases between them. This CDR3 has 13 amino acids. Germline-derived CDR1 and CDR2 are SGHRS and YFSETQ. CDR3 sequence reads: CASSSGNTDTQYF. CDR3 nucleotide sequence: TGCGCCAGCAGTTCAGGAAACACAGATACGCAGTATTTT.

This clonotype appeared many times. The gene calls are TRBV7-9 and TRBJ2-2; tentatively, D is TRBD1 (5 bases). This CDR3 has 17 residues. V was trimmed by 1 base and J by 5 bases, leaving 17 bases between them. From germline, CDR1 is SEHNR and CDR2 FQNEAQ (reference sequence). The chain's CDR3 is CASSLGGNGLWTGELFF. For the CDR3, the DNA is TGTGCCAGCAGCTTAGGGGGCAACGGATTATGGACCGGGGAGCTGTTTTTT.

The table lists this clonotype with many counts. In nucleotides, the CDR3 is TGTGCCAGCGGGGGCGGCACAGATACGCAGTATTTT. Translated: CASGGGTDTQYF. The rearrangement uses TRBV9 and TRBJ2-3, with D perhaps matching TRBD1 (6 bases). The CDR3 contains 12 residues. Per germline, CDR1 SGDLS and CDR2 YYNGEE. The ends were cut back, 7 bases at V and 1 base at J, with 7 bases in the middle.

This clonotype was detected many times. CDR3 sequence: CASSAPGQGRSGNTIYF. The DNA of the CDR3 is TGTGCCAGCAGCGCCCCGGGACAGGGGAGATCCGGAAACACCATATATTTT. V usage is TRBV9 and J usage is TRBJ1-3; 10 bases agree with TRBD1. The CDR3 sequence is 17 residues long. V trimming: 3 bases; J trimming: 4 bases; junction bases outside the gene matches: 10. Germline CDR1 SGDLS, CDR2 YYNGEE. The full variable domain, with the rest looked up from reference TRBV9 and TRBJ1-3, is DSGVTQTPKHLITATGQRVTLRCSPRSGDLSVYWYQQSLDQGLQFLIQYYNGEERAKGNILERFSAQQFPDLHSELNLSSLELGDSALYFCASSAPGQGRSGNTIYFGEGSWLTVV.

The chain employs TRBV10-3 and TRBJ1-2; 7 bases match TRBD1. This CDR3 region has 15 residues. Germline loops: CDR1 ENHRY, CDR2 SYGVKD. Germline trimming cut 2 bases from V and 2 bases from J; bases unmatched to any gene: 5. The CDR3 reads CAISERTGRNYGYTF. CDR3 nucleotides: TGTGCCATCAGTGAGAGGACAGGCAGGAACTATGGCTACACCTTC.

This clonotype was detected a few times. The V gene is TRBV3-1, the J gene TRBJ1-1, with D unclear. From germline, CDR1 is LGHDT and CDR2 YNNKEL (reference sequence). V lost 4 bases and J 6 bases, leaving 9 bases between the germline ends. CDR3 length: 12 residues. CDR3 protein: CASSPPDSEAFF. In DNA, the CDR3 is TGTGCCAGCAGCCCCCCGGACTCTGAAGCTTTCTTT. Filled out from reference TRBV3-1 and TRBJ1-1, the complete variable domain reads DTAVSQTPKYLVTQMGNDKSIKCEQNLGHDTMYWYKQDSKKFLKIMFSYNNKELIINETVPNRFSPKSPDKAHLNLHINSLELGDSAVYFCASSPPDSEAFFGQGTRLTVV.

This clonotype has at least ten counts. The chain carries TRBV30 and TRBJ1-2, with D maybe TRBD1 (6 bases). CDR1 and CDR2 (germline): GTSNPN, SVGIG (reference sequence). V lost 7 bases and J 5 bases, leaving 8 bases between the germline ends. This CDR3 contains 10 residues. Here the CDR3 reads CAFQGYGYTF. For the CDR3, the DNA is TGTGCCTTTCAGGGGTATGGCTACACCTTC.

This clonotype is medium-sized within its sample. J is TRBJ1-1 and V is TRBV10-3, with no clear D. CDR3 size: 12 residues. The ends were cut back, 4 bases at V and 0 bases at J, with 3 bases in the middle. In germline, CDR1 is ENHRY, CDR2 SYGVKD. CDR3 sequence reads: CAISALNTEAFF. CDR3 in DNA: TGTGCCATCAGTGCCTTGAACACTGAAGCTTTCTTT.

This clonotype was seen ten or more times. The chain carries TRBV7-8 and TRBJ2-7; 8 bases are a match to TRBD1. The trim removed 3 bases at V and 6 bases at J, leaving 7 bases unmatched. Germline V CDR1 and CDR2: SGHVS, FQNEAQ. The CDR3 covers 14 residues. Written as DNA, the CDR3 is TGTGCCAGCAGCTTTTCAACAGGGGGGAGCGAGCAGTACTTC. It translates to CASSFSTGGSEQYF.

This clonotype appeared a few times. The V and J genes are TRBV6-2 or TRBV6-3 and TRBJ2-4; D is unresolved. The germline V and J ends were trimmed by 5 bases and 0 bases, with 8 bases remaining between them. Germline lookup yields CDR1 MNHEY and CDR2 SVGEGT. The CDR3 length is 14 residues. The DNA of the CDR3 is TGTGCCAGCAGTCCCCAGCCAGCCAAAAACATTCAGTACTTC. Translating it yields CASSPQPAKNIQYF.

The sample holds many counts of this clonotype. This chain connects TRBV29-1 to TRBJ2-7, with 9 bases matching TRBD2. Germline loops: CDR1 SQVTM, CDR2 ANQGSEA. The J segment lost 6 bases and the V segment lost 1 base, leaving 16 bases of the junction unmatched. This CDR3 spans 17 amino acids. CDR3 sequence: CSVEGFGSGGALGEQYF. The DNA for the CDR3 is TGCAGCGTTGAAGGGTTCGGTAGCGGGGGCGCCTTGGGCGAGCAGTACTTC.

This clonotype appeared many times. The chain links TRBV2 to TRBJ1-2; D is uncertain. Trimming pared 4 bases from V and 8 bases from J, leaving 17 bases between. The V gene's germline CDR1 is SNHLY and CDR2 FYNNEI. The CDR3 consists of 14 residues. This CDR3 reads CASSGFYEAAGYTF. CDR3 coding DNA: TGTGCCAGCAGTGGCTTTTATGAGGCTGCCGGCTACACCTTC.

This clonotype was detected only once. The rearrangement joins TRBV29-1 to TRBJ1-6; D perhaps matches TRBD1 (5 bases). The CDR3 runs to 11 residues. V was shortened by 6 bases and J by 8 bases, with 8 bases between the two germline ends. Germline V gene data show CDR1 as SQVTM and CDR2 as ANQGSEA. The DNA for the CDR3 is TGCAGCGTCGGGGACGATTCACCCCTCCACTTT. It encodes CSVGDDSPLHF.

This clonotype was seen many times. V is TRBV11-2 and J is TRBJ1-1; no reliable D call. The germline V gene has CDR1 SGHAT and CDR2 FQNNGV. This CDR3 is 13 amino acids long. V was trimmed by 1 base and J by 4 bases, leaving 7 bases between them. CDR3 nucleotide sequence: TGTGCCAGCAGCTTAGCGAGGGTCACTGAAGCTTTCTTT. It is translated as CASSLARVTEAFF.

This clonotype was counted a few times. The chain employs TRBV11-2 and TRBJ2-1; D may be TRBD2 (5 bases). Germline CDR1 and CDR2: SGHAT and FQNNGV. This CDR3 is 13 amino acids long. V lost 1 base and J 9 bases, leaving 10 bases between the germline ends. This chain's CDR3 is CASSLGLGGEQFF. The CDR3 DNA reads TGTGCCAGCAGCTTAGGTCTAGGAGGTGAGCAGTTCTTC.

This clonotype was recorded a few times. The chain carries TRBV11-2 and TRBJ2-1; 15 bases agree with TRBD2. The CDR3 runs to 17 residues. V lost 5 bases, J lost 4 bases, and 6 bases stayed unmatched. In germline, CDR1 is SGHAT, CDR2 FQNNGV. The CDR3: CASSPGTSGGPYNEQFF. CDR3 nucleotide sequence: TGTGCCAGCAGCCCGGGGACTAGCGGGGGGCCTTACAATGAGCAGTTCTTC.

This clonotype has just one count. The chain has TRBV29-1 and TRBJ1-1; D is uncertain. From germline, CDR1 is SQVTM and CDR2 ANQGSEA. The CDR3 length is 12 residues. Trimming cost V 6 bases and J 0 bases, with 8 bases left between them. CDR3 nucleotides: TGCAGCGTGGAACCGGTGAACACTGAAGCTTTCTTT. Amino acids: CSVEPVNTEAFF.